The T cell receptor beta chain under discussion was sequenced for a study of blood T cell repertoires in COVID-19. In the study overall: Specimens from acute and convalescent COVID-19 originated in the United States, Italy and Spain. Nucleic acid was either cDNA or gDNA, and it came from T cells, B-cell-depleted T cells, or PBMCs.

Original data processing: Amplified reference gene primers provided the basis for estimating nucleated cell counts. Produced via immunoSEQ multiplex PCR; TCRdb's table is partial and in-frame only. The V and J calls and clone size come from that table; D and trimming were worked out from the DNA. The repertoire holds a few hundred thousand clones, with 88% as singletons. Deletions cut 1 base from V and 7 bases from J, with 14 bases between. The CDR3 has 15 amino acids. CDR1 is SGHTA and CDR2 is FQGNSA in the germline V gene. The rearrangement links TRBV7-2 to TRBJ2-1, with a tentative D call TRBD1 (6 bases). The sequenced material came from peripheral blood. This receptor was obtained from a woman in her 50s with active or convalescent COVID-19. The CDR3 bases are TGTGCCAGCAGCTTAGTTTCAGGGGTTTGGAATGAGCAGTTCTTC. It codes for CASSLVSGVWNEQFF.